This T cell receptor (beta chain) was sequenced during a study of T cells after yellow fever vaccination. The CDR3 totals 15 residues. Germline lookup yields CDR1 DFQATT and CDR2 SNEGSKA (reference sequence). Trimming stripped 5 bases from V and 9 bases from J, with 23 bases between. This clonotype was observed a few times. TCRdb passed the 5' RACE reads through MiXCR, listing each CDR3 protein once. The sample has 350,000 to 450,000 distinct CDR3 sequences, roughly 20% seen once. The TCR comes from a man younger than 30 who received the YFV17D yellow fever vaccine. The source material was PBMCs, sampled before the yellow fever booster vaccination. The genes are TRBV20-1 and TRBJ2-1, with D possibly TRBD2 on 7 matching bases. The CDR3 bases are TGCAGTGCTCCACCTCTGTTGGGGGGGCCCCCTGAGCAGTTCTTC. It yields the protein CSAPPLLGGPPEQFF.